This TCR beta chain stems from a study of CD8 T cells in Susac syndrome. Looked up from germline, CDR1 is LGHNA and CDR2 is YNFKEQ. The CDR3 is made up of 14 amino acids. Deletions cut 1 base from V and 1 base from J, with 7 bases between. RNA was extracted with the RNeasy kit, and a quantity of 0.5 to 1 ug was reverse transcribed using random hexamers. TCRdb itself ran the immunoSEQ multiplex PCR reads through MiXCR, one entry per CDR3 protein. Of roughly 250,000 distinct CDR3 sequences listed, 96% were seen once; the top ten hold approximately 0.1%. The sequencing sample was made of CD4+ T cells from PBMCs. The chain carries TRBV4-2 and TRBJ1-1; D is uncertain. The sequence derives from a human donor with Susac syndrome. Here the CDR3 reads CASSQALRNTEAFF. The DNA of the CDR3 is TGTGCCAGCAGCCAAGCGTTAAGGAACACTGAAGCTTTCTTT.